Listed here are 8 T cell receptor beta chains from one sample, sequenced in a study of blood T cell repertoires in COVID-19. Sequencing was performed with immunoSEQ multiplex PCR; in TCRdb, only in-frame clones are kept and a portion is missing. The sample contains about 480,000 clones, roughly 89% of which appear only once. Source material: peripheral blood. These receptors all come from a woman aged 25 to 39 with acute or convalescent COVID-19.

The chain recombines TRBV5-1 with TRBJ2-2, with 12 bases matching TRBD2. This CDR3 is 16 amino acids long. With 4 bases clipped from V and 4 bases from J, the junction kept 5 bases outside the gene matches. Germline V lookup: CDR1 SGHRS, CDR2 YFSETQ. The CDR3 nucleotides are TGCGCCAGCAGCCCTAGCGGGGGGGCCCCCACCGGGGAGCTGTTTTTT. It yields the protein CASSPSGGAPTGELFF.

The count of this clone is one. The chain carries TRBV6-5 and TRBJ1-1; D unclear. Trimming left V 2 bases short and J 1 base short, with 5 bases between. The CDR3 consists of 13 residues. CDR1 is MNHEY and CDR2 is SVGAGI in the germline V gene. The CDR3 DNA reads TGTGCCAGCAGTTACCACAGGAACACTGAAGCTTTCTTT. Translated: CASSYHRNTEAFF.

V usage is TRBV12-1 and J usage is TRBJ2-3; TRBD2, the table's D call, was not compared with the DNA. TRBV12-1 is given as a pseudogene. The CDR3 has 17 residues. Written as DNA, the CDR3 is TGTGCCAGCAGCTTTGACCCCCTAGCGGGGGGCACAGATACGCAGTATTTT. It is translated as CASSFDPLAGGTDTQYF.

The rearrangement uses TRBV24-1 and TRBJ2-5, with a tentative D call TRBD2 (5 bases). The CDR3 sequence is 16 residues long. The germline CDR1 and CDR2 sequences are KGHDR and SFDVKD. V shed 1 base and J shed 1 base, with 12 bases lying between them. CDR3 region: CATSDFSTAGQETQYF. CDR3 nucleotides: TGTGCCACCAGTGATTTCTCGACTGCGGGCCAAGAGACCCAGTACTTC.

This chain connects TRBV5-4 to TRBJ2-1, with 13 bases fitting TRBD2. This CDR3 has 16 amino acids. Germline V gene sequence: CDR1 SGHNT, CDR2 YYREEE (reference sequence). The trim removed 0 bases at V and 9 bases at J, leaving 6 bases unmatched. CDR3 residues: CASSLGTSGGASEQFF. The CDR3 region has the DNA TGTGCCAGCAGCTTGGGAACTAGCGGGGGGGCGAGTGAGCAGTTCTTC. The whole variable domain, remainder taken from reference TRBV5-4 and TRBJ2-1, is ETGVTQSPTHLIKTRGQQVTLRCSSQSGHNTVSWYQQALGQGPQFIFQYYREEENGRGNFPPRFSGLQFPNYSSELNVNALELDDSALYLCASSLGTSGGASEQFFGPGTRLTVL.

The chain uses TRBV6-5 and TRBJ2-7, with TRBD1 matching over 7 bases. CDR3 length equals 16 residues. The germline CDR1 and CDR2 sequences are MNHEY and SVGAGI. V lost 0 bases, J lost 5 bases, and 10 bases stayed unmatched. DNA of the CDR3: TGTGCCAGCAGTTACTCCAATAGACAGGGAATGGACGAGCAGTACTTC. This sequence encodes CASSYSNRQGMDEQYF.

This clone has a single count. The chain combines TRBV10-1 with TRBJ2-5; D call uncertain. Trimming pared 0 bases from V and 14 bases from J, leaving 16 bases between. Germline CDR1 reads WNHNN; CDR2 reads SYGVQD (reference sequence). The CDR3 runs to 13 residues. As DNA, the CDR3 is TGCGCCAGCAGTGAGTCGGCGCTAGTTGGAACCTACTTC. Translating gives CASSESALVGTYF.

This clone appeared once. The chain recombines TRBV6-5 with TRBJ2-2; tentatively, D is TRBD2 (8 bases). V dropped 6 bases and J dropped 7 bases, with 18 bases sitting between them. The CDR3 sequence is 15 residues long. Germline CDR1 and CDR2: MNHEY and SVGAGI. In DNA, the CDR3 is TGTGCCAGCAGGCCCGGGAGGGGACAGAGCGGGGAGCTGTTTTTT. As protein: CASRPGRGQSGELFF.